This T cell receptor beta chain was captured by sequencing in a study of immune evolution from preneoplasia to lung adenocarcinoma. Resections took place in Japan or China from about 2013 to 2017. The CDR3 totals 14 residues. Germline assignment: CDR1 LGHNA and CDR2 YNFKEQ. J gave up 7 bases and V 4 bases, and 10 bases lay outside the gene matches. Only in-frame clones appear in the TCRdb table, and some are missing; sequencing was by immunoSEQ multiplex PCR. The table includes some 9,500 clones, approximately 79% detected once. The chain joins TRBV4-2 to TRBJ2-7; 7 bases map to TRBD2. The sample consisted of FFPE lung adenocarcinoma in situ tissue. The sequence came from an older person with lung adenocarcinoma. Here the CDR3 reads CASSLTAGAREQYF. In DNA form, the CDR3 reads TGTGCCAGCAGCCTTACCGCGGGAGCGAGGGAGCAGTACTTC.